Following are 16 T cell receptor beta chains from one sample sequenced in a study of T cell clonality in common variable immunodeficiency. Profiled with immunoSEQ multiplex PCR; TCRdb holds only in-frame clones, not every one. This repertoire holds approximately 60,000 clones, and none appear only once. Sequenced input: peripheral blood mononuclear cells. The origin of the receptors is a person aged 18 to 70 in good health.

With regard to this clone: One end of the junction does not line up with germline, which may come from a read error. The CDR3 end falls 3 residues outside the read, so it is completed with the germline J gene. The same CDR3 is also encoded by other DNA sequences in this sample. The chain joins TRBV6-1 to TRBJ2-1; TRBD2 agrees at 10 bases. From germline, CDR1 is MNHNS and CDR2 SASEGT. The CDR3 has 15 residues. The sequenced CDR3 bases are TGCGCCAGCAGTGAAGAAGCGGGGGGGAGCAATGAG. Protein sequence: CASSEEAGGSNE. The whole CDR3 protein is CASSEEAGGSNEQFF.

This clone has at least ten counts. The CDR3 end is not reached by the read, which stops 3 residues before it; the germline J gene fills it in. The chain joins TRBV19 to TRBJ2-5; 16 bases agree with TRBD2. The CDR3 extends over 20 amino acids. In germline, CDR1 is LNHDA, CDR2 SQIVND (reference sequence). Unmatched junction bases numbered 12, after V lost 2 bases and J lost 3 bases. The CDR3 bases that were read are TGTGCCAGTAGTATATCTCCGGGACTAGCGGGGGGGCCTGCGAAAGAGACC. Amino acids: CASSISPGLAGGPAKET. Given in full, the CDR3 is CASSISPGLAGGPAKETQYF.

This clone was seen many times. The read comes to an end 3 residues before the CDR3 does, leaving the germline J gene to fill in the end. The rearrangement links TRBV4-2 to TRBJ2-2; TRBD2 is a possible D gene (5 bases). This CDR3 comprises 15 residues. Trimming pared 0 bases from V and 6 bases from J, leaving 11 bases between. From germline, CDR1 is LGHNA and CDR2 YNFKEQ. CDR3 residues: CASSQDLRGPGELFF. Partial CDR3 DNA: TGTGCCAGCAGCCAAGATCTGCGAGGGCCCGGGGAG.

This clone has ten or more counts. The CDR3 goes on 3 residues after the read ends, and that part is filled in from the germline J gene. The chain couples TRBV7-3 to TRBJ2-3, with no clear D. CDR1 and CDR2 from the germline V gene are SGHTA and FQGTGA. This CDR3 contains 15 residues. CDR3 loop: CASSLSRGLQETQYF. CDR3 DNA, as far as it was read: TGTGCCAGCAGCTTAAGTCGTGGCCTCCAAGAGACG. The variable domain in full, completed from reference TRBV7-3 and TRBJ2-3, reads GAGVSQTPSNKVTEKGKYVELRCDPISGHTALYWYRQSLGQGPEFLIYFQGTGAADDSGLPNDRFFAVRPEGSVSTLKIQRTERGDSAVYLCASSLSRGLQETQYFGPGTRLTVL.

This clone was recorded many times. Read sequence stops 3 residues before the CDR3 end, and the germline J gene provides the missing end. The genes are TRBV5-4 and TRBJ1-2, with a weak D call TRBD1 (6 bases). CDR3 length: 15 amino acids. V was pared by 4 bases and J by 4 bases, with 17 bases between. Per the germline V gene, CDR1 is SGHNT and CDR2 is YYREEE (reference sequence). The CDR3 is CASSAETGTPYGYTF. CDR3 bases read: TGTGCCAGCAGCGCGGAAACCGGGACACCCTATGGC.

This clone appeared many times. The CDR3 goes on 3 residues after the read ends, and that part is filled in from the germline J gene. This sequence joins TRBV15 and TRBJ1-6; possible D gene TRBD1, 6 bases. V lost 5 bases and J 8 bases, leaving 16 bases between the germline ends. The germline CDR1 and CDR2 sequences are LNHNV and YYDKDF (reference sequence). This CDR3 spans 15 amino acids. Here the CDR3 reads CATSRLGGRDSPLHF. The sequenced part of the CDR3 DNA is TGTGCCACCAGCCGTCTAGGGGGAAGAGATTCACCC.

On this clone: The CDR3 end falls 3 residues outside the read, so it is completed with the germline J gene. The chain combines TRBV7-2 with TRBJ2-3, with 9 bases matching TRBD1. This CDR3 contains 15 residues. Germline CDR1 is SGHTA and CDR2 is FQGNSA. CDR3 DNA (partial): TGTGCCAGCAGCTTTCAGACAGGGGGAGGGGAGACG. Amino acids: CASSFQTGGGET. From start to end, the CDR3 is CASSFQTGGGETQYF. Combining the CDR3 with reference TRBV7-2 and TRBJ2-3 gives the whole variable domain GAGVSQSPSNKVTEKGKDVELRCDPISGHTALYWYRQSLGQGLEFLIYFQGNSAPDKSGLPSDRFSAERTGGSVSTLTIQRTQQEDSAVYLCASSFQTGGGETQYFGPGTRLTVL.

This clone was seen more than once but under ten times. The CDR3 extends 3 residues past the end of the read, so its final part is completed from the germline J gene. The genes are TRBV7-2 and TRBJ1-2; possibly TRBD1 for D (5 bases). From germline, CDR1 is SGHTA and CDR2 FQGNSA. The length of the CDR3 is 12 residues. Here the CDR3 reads CASSLGDSVYTF. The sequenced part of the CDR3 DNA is TGTGCCAGCAGCCTAGGTGACAGCGTC.

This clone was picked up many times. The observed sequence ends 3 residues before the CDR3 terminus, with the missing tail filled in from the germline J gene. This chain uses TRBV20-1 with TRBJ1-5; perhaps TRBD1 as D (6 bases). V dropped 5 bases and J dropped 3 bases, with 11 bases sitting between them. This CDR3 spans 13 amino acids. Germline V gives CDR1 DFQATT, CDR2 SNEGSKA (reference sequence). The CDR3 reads CSAPTGSNQPQHF. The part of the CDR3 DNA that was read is TGCAGTGCTCCTACAGGGTCCAATCAGCCC.

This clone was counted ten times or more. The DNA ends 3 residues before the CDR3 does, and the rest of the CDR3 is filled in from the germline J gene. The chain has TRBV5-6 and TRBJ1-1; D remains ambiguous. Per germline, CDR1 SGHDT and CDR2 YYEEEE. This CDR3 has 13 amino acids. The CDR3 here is CASSSLTPTEAFF. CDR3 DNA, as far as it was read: TGTGCCAGCAGCTCACTGACACCGACAGAA.

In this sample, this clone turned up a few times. The CDR3 DNA, read in part, is TGTGCCAGTCGGACTAGGACAGGGAATGGC. Translated, it gives CASRTRTGNG. The whole CDR3 protein reads CASRTRTGNGYTF. The V and J genes are TRBV19 and TRBJ1-2, with 8 bases identical to TRBD1. The read ends 3 residues shy of where the CDR3 ends; the end is completed using the germline J gene. In germline, CDR1 is LNHDA, CDR2 SQIVND (reference sequence). This CDR3 has 13 amino acids. Losses at the gene ends were 8 bases for V and 6 bases for J; bases not matched to a gene: 8.

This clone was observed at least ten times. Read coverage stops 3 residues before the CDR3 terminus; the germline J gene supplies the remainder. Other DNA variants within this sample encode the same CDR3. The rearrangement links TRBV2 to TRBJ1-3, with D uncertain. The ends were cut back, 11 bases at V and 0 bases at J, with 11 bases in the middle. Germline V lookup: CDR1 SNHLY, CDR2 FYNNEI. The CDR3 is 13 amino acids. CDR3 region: CAFASGSGNTIYF. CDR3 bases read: TGTGCCTTCGCCAGCGGCTCTGGAAACACC.

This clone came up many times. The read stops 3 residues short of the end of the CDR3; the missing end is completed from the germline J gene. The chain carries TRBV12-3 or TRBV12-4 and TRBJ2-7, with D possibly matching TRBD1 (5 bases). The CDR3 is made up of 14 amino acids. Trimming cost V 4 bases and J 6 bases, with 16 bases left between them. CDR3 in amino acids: CASSSDKDSGEQYF. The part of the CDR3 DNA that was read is TGTGCCAGCAGTTCTGACAAAGACAGTGGCGAG.

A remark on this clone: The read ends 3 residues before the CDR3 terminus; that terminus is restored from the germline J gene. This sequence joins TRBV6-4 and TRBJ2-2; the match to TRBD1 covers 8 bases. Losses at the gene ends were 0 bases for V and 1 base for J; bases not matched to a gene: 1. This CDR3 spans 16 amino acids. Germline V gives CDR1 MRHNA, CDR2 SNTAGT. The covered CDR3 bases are TGTGCCAGCAGTGACTCGGGGACAGGGAACACCGGGGAG. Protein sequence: CASSDSGTGNTGE. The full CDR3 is CASSDSGTGNTGELFF.

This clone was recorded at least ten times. CDR3 loop: CSVGSVGGEETQYF. The DNA read from the CDR3 is TGCAGCGTTGGATCGGTAGGGGGCGAAGAGACC. The rearrangement uses TRBV29-1 and TRBJ2-5; 7 bases are a match to TRBD1. Read sequence stops 3 residues before the CDR3 end, and the germline J gene provides the missing end. The J segment lost 3 bases and the V segment lost 4 bases, leaving 8 bases of the junction unmatched. The germline gives CDR1 SQVTM, CDR2 ANQGSEA. The CDR3 runs to 14 residues.

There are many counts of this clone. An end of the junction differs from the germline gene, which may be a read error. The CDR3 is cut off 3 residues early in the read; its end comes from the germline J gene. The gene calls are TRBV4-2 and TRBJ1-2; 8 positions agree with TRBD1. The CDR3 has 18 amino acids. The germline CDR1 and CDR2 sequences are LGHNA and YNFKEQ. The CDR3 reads CASSQDRAGGRGDYGYTF. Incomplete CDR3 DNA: TGCGCCAGCAGCCAAGATAGGGCAGGGGGCCGGGGAGACTATGGC.